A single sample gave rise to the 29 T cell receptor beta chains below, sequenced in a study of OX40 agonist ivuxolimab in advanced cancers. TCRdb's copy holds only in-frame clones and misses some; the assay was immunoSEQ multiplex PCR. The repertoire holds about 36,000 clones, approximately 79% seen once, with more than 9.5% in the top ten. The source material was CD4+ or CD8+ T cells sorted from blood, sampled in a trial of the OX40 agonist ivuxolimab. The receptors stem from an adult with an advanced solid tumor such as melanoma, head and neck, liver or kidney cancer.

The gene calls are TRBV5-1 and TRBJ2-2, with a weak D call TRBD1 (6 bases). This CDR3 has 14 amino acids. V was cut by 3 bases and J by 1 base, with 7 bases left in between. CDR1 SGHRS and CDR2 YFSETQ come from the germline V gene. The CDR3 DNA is TGCGCCAGCAGCTGGGGACAGAACACCGGGGAGCTGTTTTTT. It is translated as CASSWGQNTGELFF. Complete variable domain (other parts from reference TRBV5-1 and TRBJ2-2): KAGVTQTPRYLIKTRGQQVTLSCSPISGHRSVSWYQQTPGQGLQFLFEYFSETQRNKGNFPGRFSGRQFSNSRSEMNVSTLELGDSALYLCASSWGQNTGELFFGEGSRLTVL.

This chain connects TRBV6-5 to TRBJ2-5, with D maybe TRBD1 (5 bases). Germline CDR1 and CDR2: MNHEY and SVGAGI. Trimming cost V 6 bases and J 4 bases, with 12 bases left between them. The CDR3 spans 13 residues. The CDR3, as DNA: TGTGCCAGCAGACCCTGGGGCCGAGAGACCCAGTACTTC. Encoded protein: CASRPWGRETQYF.

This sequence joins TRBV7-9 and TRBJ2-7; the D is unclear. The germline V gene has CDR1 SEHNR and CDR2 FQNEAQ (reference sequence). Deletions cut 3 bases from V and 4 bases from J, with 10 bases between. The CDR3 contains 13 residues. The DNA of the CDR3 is TGTGCCAGCAGCTTCCCGGTAGGGTACGAGCAGTACTTC. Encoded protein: CASSFPVGYEQYF.

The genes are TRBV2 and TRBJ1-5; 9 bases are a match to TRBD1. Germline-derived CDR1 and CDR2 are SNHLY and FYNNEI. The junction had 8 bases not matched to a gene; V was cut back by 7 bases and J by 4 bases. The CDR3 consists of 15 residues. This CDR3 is CASMRQGGLNQPQHF. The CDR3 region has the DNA TGTGCCAGCATGCGACAGGGGGGTTTAAATCAGCCCCAGCATTTT.

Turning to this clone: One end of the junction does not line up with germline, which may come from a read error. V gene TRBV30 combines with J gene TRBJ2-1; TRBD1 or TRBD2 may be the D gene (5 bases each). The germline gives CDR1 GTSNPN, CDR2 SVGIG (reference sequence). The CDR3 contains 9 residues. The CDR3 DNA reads TGTGCCTGGGTCGAGGGGTTAGTCTTC. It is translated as CAWVEGLVF.

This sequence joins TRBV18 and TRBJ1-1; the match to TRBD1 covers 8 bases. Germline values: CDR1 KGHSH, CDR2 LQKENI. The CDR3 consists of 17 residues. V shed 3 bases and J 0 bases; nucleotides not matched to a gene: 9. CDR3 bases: TGTGCCAGCTCACCCTATCAGGGGGCAAGTATGAACACTGAAGCTTTCTTT. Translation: CASSPYQGASMNTEAFF.

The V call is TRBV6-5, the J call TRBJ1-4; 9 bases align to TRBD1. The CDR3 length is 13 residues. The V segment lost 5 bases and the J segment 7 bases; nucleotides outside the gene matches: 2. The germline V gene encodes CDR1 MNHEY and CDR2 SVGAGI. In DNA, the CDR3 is TGTGCCAGCAGTAGACAGGGGGTTGAAAAACTGTTTTTT. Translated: CASSRQGVEKLFF.

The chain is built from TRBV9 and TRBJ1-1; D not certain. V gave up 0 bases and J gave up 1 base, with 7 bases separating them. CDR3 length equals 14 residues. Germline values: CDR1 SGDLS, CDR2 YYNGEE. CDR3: CASSVAPQNTEAFF. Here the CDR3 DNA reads TGTGCCAGCAGCGTAGCACCCCAGAACACTGAAGCTTTCTTT.

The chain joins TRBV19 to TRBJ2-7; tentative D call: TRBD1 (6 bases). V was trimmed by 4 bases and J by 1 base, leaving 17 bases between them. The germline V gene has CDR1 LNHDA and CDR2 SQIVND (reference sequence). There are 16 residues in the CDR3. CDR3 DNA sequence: TGTGCCAGTAGTAACCCCGGCGGGCAGGGGTCCTACGAGCAGTACTTC. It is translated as CASSNPGGQGSYEQYF. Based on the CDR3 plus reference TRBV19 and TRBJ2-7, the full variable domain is DGGITQSPKYLFRKEGQNVTLSCEQNLNHDAMYWYRQDPGQGLRLIYYSQIVNDFQKGDIAEGYSVSREKKESFPLTVTSAQKNPTAFYLCASSNPGGQGSYEQYFGPGTRLTVT.

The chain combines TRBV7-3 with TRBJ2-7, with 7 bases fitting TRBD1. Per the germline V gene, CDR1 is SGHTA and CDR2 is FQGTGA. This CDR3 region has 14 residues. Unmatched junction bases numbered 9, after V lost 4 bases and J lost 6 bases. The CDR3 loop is CASSSRQGFGEQYF. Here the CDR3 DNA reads TGTGCCAGCAGCTCCCGACAGGGATTCGGCGAGCAGTACTTC. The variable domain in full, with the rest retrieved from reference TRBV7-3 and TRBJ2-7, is GAGVSQTPSNKVTEKGKYVELRCDPISGHTALYWYRQSLGQGPEFLIYFQGTGAADDSGLPNDRFFAVRPEGSVSTLKIQRTERGDSAVYLCASSSRQGFGEQYFGPGTRLTVT.

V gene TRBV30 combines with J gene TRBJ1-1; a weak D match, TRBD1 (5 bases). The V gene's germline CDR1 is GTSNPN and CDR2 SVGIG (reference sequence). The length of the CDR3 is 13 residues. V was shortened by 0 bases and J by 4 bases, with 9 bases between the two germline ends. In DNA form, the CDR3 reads TGTGCCTGGAGTGTACGGAGGGGCACTGAAGCTTTCTTT. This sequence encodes CAWSVRRGTEAFF.

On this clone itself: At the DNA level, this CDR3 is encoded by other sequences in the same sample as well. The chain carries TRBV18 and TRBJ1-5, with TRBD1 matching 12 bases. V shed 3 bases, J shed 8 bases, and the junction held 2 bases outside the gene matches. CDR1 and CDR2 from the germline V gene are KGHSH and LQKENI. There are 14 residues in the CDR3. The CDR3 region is CASSPGQGAKPQHF. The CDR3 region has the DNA TGTGCCAGCTCACCGGGACAGGGGGCCAAGCCCCAGCATTTT.

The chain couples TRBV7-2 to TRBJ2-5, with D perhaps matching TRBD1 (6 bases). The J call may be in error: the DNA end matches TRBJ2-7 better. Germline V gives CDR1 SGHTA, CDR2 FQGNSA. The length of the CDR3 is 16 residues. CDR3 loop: CASSLAPVDRRYEQYF. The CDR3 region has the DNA TGTGCCAGCAGCTTAGCGCCCGTAGACAGGCGCTACGAGCAGTACTTC.

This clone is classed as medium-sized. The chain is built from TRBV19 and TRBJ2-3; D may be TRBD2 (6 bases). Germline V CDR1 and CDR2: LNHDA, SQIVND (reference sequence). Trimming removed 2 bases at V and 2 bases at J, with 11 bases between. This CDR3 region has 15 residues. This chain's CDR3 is CASSISGLNTDTQYF. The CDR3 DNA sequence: TGTGCCAGTAGTATATCGGGACTTAACACAGATACGCAGTATTTT.

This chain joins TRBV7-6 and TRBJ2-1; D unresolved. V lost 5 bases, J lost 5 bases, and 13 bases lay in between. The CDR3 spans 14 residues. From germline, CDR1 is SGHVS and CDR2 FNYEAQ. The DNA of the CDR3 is TGTGCCAGCAGCCCCGTGGTAAGGGACAATGAGCAGTTCTTC. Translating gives CASSPVVRDNEQFF.

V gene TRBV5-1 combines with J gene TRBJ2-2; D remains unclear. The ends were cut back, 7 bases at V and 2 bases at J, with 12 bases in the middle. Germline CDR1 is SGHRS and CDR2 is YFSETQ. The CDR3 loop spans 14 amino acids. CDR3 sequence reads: CASLPLINTGELFF. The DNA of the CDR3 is TGCGCCAGCCTCCCGTTGATAAACACCGGGGAGCTGTTTTTT.

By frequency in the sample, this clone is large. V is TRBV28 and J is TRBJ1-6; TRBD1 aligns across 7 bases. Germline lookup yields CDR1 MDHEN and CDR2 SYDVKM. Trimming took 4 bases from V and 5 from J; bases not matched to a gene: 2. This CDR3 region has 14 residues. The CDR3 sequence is CASSWDRDNSPLHF. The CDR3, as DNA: TGTGCCAGCAGTTGGGACAGAGATAATTCACCCCTCCACTTT.

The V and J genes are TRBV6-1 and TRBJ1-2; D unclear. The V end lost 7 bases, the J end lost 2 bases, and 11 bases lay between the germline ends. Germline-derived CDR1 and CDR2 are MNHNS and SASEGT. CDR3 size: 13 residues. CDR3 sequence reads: CASKGALNYGYTF. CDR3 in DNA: TGTGCCAGCAAGGGAGCCTTAAACTATGGCTACACCTTC.

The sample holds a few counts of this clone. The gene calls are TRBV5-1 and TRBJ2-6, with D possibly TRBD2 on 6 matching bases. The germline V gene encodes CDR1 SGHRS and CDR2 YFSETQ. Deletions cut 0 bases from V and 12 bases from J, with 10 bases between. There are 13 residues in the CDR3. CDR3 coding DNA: TGCGCCAGCAGCTTGGGGGACTCTAGCGTCCTGACTTTC. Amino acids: CASSLGDSSVLTF.

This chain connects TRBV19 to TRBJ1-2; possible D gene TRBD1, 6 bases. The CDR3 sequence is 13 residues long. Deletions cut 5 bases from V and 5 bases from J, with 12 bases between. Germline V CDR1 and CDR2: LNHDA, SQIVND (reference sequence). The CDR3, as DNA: TGTGCCAGTAGTTCTACAGGGTATTATGGCTACACCTTC. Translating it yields CASSSTGYYGYTF.

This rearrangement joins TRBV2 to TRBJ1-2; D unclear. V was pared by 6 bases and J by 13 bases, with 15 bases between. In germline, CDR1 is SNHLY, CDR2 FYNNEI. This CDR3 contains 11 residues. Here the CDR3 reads CASRVKDGGTF. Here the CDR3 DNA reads TGTGCCAGCAGGGTCAAAGACGGAGGCACCTTC. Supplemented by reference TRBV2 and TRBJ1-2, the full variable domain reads EPEVTQTPSHQVTQMGQEVILRCVPISNHLYFYWYRQILGQKVEFLVSFYNNEISEKSEIFDDQFSVERPDGSNFTLKIRSTKLEDSAMYFCASRVKDGGTFGSGTRLTVV.

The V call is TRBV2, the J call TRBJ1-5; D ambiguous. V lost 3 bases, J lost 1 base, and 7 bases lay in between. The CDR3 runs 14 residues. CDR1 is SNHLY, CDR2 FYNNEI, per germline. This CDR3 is CASSEAQSNQPQHF. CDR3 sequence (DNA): TGTGCCAGCAGTGAGGCGCAGAGCAATCAGCCCCAGCATTTT.

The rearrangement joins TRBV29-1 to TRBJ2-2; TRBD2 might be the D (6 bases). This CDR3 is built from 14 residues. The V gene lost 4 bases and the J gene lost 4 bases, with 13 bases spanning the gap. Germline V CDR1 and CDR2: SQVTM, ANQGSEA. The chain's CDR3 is CSVGTQGGTGELFF. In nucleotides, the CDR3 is TGCAGCGTTGGTACCCAGGGAGGCACCGGGGAGCTGTTTTTT.

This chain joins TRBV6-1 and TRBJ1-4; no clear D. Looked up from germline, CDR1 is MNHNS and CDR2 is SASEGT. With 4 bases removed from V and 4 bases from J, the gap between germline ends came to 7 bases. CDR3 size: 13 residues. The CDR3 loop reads CASSVGLNEKLFF. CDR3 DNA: TGTGCCAGCAGTGTCGGGCTTAATGAAAAACTGTTTTTT.

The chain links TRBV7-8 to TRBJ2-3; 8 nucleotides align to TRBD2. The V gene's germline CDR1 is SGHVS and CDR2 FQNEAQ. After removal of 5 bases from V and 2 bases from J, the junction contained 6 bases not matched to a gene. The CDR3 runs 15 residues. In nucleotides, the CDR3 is TGTGCCAGCAGCCCTACTAGCGGACCCACAGATACGCAGTATTTT. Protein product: CASSPTSGPTDTQYF.

The CDR3 DNA reads TGTGCCAGCAGTGTGATAGATACTTCCTACGAGCAGTACTTC. Amino acids: CASSVIDTSYEQYF. V is TRBV2 and J is TRBJ2-7; D uncertain. The CDR3 loop spans 14 amino acids. V lost 4 bases and J lost 1, with 11 bases in between. Germline V gene lookup returns CDR1 SNHLY and CDR2 FYNNEI.

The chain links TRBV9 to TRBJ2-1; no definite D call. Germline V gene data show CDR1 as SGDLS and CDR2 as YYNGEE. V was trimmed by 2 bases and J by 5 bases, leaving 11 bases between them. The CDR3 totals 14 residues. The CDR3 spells CASSVLGIHNEQFF. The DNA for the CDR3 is TGTGCCAGCAGCGTTCTTGGGATTCACAATGAGCAGTTCTTC.

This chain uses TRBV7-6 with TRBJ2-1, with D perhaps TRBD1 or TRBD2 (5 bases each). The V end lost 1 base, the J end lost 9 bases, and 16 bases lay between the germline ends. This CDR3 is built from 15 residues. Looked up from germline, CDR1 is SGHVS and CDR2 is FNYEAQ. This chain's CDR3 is CASSLVGDGLGEQFF. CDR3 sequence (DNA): TGTGCCAGCAGCTTAGTGGGGGATGGGCTGGGTGAGCAGTTCTTC.

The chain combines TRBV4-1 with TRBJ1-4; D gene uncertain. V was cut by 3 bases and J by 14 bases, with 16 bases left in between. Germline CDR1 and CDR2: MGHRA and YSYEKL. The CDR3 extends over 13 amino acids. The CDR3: CASSQNDVGLLFF. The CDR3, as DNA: TGCGCCAGCAGCCAGAACGATGTGGGTTTGCTGTTTTTT.